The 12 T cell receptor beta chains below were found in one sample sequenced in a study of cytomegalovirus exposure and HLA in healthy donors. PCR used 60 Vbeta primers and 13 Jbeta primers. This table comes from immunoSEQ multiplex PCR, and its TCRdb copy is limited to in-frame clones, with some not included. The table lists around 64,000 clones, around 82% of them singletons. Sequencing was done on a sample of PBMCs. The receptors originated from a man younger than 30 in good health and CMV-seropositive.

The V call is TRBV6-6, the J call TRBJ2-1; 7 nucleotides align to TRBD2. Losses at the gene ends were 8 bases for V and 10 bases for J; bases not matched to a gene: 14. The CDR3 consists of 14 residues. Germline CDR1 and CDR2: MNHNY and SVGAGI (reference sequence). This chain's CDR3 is CASSGAGDEREQFF. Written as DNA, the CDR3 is TGTGCCAGCTCCGGGGCGGGGGACGAGCGCGAGCAGTTCTTC.

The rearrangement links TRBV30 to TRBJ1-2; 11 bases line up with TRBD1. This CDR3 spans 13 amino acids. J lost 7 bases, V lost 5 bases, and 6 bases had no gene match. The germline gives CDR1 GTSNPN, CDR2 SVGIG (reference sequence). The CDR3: CAWGGQGAFGYTF. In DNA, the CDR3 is TGTGCCTGGGGTGGACAGGGGGCTTTTGGCTACACCTTC.

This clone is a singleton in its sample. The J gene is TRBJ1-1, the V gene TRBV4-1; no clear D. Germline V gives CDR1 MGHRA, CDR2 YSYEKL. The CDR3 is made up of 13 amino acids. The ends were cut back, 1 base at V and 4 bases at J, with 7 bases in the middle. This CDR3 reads CASSQGEGTEAFF. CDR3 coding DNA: TGCGCCAGCAGCCAAGGGGAGGGCACTGAAGCTTTCTTT.

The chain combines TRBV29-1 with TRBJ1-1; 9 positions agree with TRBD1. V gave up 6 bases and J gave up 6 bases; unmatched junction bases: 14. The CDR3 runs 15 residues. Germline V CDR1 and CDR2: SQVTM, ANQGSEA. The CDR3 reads CSVYRGLISRPEAFF. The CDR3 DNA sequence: TGCAGCGTATACAGGGGGCTTATCTCGAGGCCTGAAGCTTTCTTT.

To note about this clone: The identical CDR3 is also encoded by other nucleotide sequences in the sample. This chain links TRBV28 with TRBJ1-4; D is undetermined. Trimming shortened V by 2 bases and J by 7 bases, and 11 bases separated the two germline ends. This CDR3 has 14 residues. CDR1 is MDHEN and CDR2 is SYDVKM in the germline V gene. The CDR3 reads CASSLRGLGEKLFF. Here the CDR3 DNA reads TGTGCCAGCAGTTTACGAGGGCTGGGTGAAAAACTGTTTTTT. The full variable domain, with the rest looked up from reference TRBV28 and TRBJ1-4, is DVKVTQSSRYLVKRTGEKVFLECVQDMDHENMFWYRQDPGLGLRLIYFSYDVKMKEKGDIPEGYSVSREKKERFSLILESASTNQTSMYLCASSLRGLGEKLFFGSGTQLSVL.

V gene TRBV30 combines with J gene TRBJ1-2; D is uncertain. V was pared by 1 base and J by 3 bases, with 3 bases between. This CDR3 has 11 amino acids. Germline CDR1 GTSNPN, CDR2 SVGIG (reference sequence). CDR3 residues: CAWSADYGYTF. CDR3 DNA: TGTGCCTGGAGTGCCGACTATGGCTACACCTTC.

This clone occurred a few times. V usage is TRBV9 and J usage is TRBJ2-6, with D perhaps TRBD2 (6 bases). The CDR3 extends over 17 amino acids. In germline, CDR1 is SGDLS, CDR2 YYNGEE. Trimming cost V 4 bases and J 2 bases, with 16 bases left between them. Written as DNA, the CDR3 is TGTGCCAGCAGCCCCTTCCAGGGACTGGCTGGGGCCAACGTCCTGACTTTC. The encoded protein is CASSPFQGLAGANVLTF.

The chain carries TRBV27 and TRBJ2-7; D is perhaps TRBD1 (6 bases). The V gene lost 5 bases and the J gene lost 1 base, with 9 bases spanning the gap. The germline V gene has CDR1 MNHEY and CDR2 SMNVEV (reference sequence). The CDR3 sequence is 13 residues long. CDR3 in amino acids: CASSGDNSYEQYF. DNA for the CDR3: TGTGCCAGCAGTGGGGACAATTCCTACGAGCAGTACTTC.

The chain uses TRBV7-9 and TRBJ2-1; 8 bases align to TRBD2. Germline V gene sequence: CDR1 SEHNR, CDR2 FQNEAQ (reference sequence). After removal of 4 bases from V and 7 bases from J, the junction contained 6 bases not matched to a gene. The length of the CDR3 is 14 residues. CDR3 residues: CASSSAGGGNEQFF. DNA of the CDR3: TGTGCCAGCAGCTCGGCGGGGGGTGGGAATGAGCAGTTCTTC. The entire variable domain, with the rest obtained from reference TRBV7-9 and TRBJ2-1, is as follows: DTGVSQNPRHKITKRGQNVTFRCDPISEHNRLYWYRQTLGQGPEFLTYFQNEAQLEKSRLLSDRFSAERPKGSFSTLEIQRTEQGDSAMYLCASSSAGGGNEQFFGPGTRLTVL.

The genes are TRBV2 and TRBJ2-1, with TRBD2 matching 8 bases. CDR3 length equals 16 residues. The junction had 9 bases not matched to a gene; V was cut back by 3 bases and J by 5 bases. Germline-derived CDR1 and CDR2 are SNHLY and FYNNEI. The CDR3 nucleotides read TGTGCCAGCAGTGACGGTAACGGGGGGGGAAACAATGAGCAGTTCTTC. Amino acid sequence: CASSDGNGGGNNEQFF.

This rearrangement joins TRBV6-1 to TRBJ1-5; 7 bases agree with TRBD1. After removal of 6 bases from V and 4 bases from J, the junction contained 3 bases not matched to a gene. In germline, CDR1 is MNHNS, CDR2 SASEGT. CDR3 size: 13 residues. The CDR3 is CASRGQLNQPQHF. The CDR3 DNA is TGTGCCAGCAGGGGACAGTTGAATCAGCCCCAGCATTTT.

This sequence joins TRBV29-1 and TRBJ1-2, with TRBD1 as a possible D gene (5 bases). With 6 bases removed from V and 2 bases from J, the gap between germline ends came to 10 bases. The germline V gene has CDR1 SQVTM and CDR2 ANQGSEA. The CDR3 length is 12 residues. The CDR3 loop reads CSVRGVNYGYTF. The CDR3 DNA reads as TGCAGCGTAAGGGGCGTAAACTATGGCTACACCTTC.